This paragraph covers one T cell receptor (beta chain) sequence. Its antigen is currently unknown. This sample stems from a study of vaccination effects on CD4 cells after COVID-19. Expansion of antigen-specific CD4+ T cells with viral peptide pools was carried out by the ViraFEST assay before sequencing. Scientists isolated CD4+ T cells after an approximately ten-day culture period ended. Participants received two doses of either the BNT162b2 or mRNA-1273 vaccine. None of the vaccinated had previously contracted SARS-CoV-2, and their nucleocapsid antibodies tested negative. The table came from immunoSEQ multiplex PCR; TCRdb's copy has only in-frame clones and leaves some out. The repertoire consists of 25,000 or so clones, with more than 60% occurring once and the leading ten covering approximately 8%. This TCR derives from a human donor who received a COVID-19 vaccine. The starting material was CD4+ T cells from PBMCs cultured with SARS-CoV-2 spike peptides, obtained after COVID-19 vaccination.

The CDR3 bases are TGTGCCAGCAGCTTGCCCGACCGGGACGGAACCTACGAGCAGTACTTC. This translates into CASSLPDRDGTYEQYF. The V call is TRBV5-8, the J call TRBJ2-7; D may correspond to TRBD1 or TRBD2 (5 bases each). Germline V gives CDR1 SGHTS, CDR2 YDEGEE. V was pared by 1 base and J by 2 bases, with 16 bases between. The CDR3 is made up of 16 amino acids.